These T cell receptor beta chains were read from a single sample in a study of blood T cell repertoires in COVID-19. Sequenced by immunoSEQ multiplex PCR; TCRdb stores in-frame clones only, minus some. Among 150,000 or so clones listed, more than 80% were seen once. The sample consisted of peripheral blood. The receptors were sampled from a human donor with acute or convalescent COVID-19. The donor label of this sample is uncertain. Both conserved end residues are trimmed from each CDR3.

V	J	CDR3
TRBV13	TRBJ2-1	ASSGGTVRYNEQF
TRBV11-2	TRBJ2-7	ASSFGTGETFAYEQY
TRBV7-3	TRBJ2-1	ASSLDRGRLDEQF
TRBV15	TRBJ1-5	ATSPGRVSNQPQH
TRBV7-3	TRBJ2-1	ASSFGGGYYNEQF
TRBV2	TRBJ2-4	ASLTGENIQY
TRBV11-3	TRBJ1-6	ASSLDSHSPLH
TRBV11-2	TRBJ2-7	ASSLTGNVHEQY
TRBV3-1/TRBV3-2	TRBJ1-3	ASSLGGQPELSGNTIY
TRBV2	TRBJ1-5	ASTPTGGYQPQH
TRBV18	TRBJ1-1	ASSAEGARAF